The 30 T cell receptor beta chains given below trace back to one sample, sequenced in a study of cytomegalovirus exposure and HLA in healthy donors. Primers for the PCR totalled 60 Vbeta and 13 Jbeta. The repertoire was sequenced with immunoSEQ multiplex PCR; TCRdb's copy has only in-frame clones and lacks some. The sample lists 100,000 to 150,000 clones, 70% to 80% occurring once. Sequencing used PBMCs. Receptor source: a man in his forties or fifties in good health and CMV-seropositive.

V and J are TRBV29-1 and TRBJ2-1; D is perhaps TRBD2 (6 bases). CDR3 length: 13 amino acids. From germline, CDR1 is SQVTM and CDR2 ANQGSEA. V lost 0 bases and J lost 8, with 11 bases in between. CDR3 protein: CSVEDPRRDEQFF. CDR3 coding DNA: TGCAGCGTTGAAGATCCTAGGAGGGATGAGCAGTTCTTC.

This clone was counted only a few times. V usage is TRBV7-2 and J usage is TRBJ2-7, with 8 bases aligning to TRBD1. The CDR3 covers 15 residues. Germline CDR1 SGHTA, CDR2 FQGNSA. Germline trimming cut 5 bases from V and 4 bases from J; bases unmatched to any gene: 10. The CDR3 DNA is TGTGCCAGCAGCCATGGGACAGGATGGGGGTACGAGCAGTACTTC. Translation gives CASSHGTGWGYEQYF.

Only a few counts were recorded for this clone. The CDR3, as DNA: TGTGCCAGCAGCTCCGGACAGGGGTTAGGAAACACCATATATTTT. Protein product: CASSSGQGLGNTIYF. The genes are TRBV5-6 and TRBJ1-3; 9 nucleotides align to TRBD1. V was clipped by 3 bases and J by 4 bases; unmatched bases: 5. Germline CDR1 and CDR2: SGHDT and YYEEEE. The CDR3 has 15 residues.

Only a few counts were recorded for this clone. V usage is TRBV19 and J usage is TRBJ2-7, with 7 nucleotides matching TRBD2. The CDR3 length is 15 residues. From germline, CDR1 is LNHDA and CDR2 SQIVND (reference sequence). Trimming removed 1 base from V and 2 bases from J; junction bases left unmatched: 5. CDR3 bases: TGTGCCAGTAGTATAGCCTCGGGACTACCCTACGAGCAGTACTTC. Its protein is CASSIASGLPYEQYF.

The gene calls are TRBV29-1 and TRBJ1-2, with D unresolved. V was shortened by 4 bases and J by 1 base, with 10 bases between the two germline ends. CDR1 is SQVTM, CDR2 ANQGSEA, per germline. This CDR3 spans 13 amino acids. The CDR3 sequence is CSVVPGGNYGYTF. The CDR3, as DNA: TGCAGCGTTGTACCAGGTGGTAACTATGGCTACACCTTC.

The rearrangement uses TRBV27 and TRBJ2-4, with TRBD2 as a possible D gene (7 bases). Trimming took off 8 bases at V and 9 bases at J, with 11 bases between the two ends. CDR3 length: 11 amino acids. The germline gives CDR1 MNHEY, CDR2 SMNVEV (reference sequence). The CDR3 bases are TGTGCCAGCTGGGGAGGGGGCATTCAGTACTTC. Amino acid sequence: CASWGGGIQYF.

The chain joins TRBV13 to TRBJ2-3; TRBD2 aligns across 11 bases. V dropped 2 bases and J dropped 3; count of bases not matched to a gene: 13. The germline CDR1 and CDR2 sequences are PRHDT and FYEKMQ (reference sequence). This CDR3 is built from 19 residues. CDR3 in amino acids: CASSLWKVAGGAPTDTQYF. The CDR3 coding sequence is TGTGCCAGCAGCTTATGGAAGGTAGCGGGGGGGGCCCCAACAGATACGCAGTATTTT.

This chain links TRBV6-5 with TRBJ2-2, with a tentative D call TRBD2 (5 bases). The germline V and J ends were trimmed by 6 bases and 0 bases, with 11 bases remaining between them. The CDR3 length is 15 residues. CDR1 MNHEY and CDR2 SVGAGI come from the germline V gene. CDR3 sequence reads: CASSPRRANTGELFF. The CDR3 nucleotides read TGTGCCAGCAGCCCCCGGCGGGCGAACACCGGGGAGCTGTTTTTT.

The V gene is TRBV4-1, the J gene TRBJ1-1, with D tentatively TRBD1 (5 bases). Germline V CDR1 and CDR2: MGHRA, YSYEKL. This CDR3 spans 14 amino acids. Trimming shortened V by 4 bases and J by 0 bases, and 9 bases separated the two germline ends. Written as DNA, the CDR3 is TGCGCCAGCAGCCTCCGACAGATGAACACTGAAGCTTTCTTT. Its protein product is CASSLRQMNTEAFF.

The V and J genes are TRBV28 and TRBJ2-4, with 9 bases that match TRBD1. Trimming took 10 bases from V and 7 from J; bases not matched to a gene: 11. Germline V gene data show CDR1 as MDHEN and CDR2 as SYDVKM. This CDR3 is 14 amino acids long. This CDR3 is CAIARTGAGNIQYF. The CDR3 nucleotides read TGTGCCATCGCCCGGACAGGGGCCGGGAACATTCAGTACTTC.

This chain joins TRBV7-9 and TRBJ2-5; D is perhaps TRBD1 (6 bases). Germline lookup yields CDR1 SEHNR and CDR2 FQNEAQ (reference sequence). V lost 0 bases to trimming and J lost 6 bases, with 14 bases between them. The CDR3 is made up of 15 amino acids. In DNA, the CDR3 is TGTGCCAGCAGCTTAGCCACGGGACATATAAAGACCCAGTACTTC. Amino acids: CASSLATGHIKTQYF.

The chain couples TRBV25-1 to TRBJ1-3; D is possibly TRBD1 (6 bases). The CDR3 totals 14 residues. Germline CDR1 MGHDK, CDR2 SYGVNS. The V gene lost 2 bases and the J gene lost 5 bases, with 10 bases spanning the gap. The CDR3 sequence is CASSEGDKRNTIYF. The CDR3 DNA is TGTGCCAGCAGTGAAGGGGACAAACGAAACACCATATATTTT. The full variable domain, completed using reference TRBV25-1 and TRBJ1-3, is EADIYQTPRYLVIGTGKKITLECSQTMGHDKMYWYQQDPGMELHLIHYSYGVNSTEKGDLSSESTVSRIRTEHFPLTLESARPSHTSQYLCASSEGDKRNTIYFGEGSWLTVV.

The chain employs TRBV5-5 and TRBJ2-7, with 9 bases lining up with TRBD2. V dropped 0 bases and J dropped 6; count of bases not matched to a gene: 7. The CDR3 loop spans 15 amino acids. CDR1 is SGHKS and CDR2 is YYEKEE in the germline V gene (reference sequence). The CDR3 bases are TGTGCCAGCAGCTTGGAGGTAGCGGGAGTAACCGAGCAGTACTTC. Translated: CASSLEVAGVTEQYF.

As concerns this clone: The junction and the germline gene differ at one end; a read error may be behind it. V and J are TRBV7-2 and TRBJ1-4; D possibly corresponds to TRBD1 (5 bases). Per the germline V gene, CDR1 is SGHTA and CDR2 is FQGNSA. There are 16 residues in the CDR3. The DNA of the CDR3 is TGTGCCGGCAGCTTAGCGCTGGGGGGGGGTTCTGAAAAACTGTTTTTT. It translates to CAGSLALGGGSEKLFF.

The chain carries TRBV10-3 and TRBJ2-5; tentatively, D is TRBD1 (6 bases). Germline CDR1 ENHRY, CDR2 SYGVKD. Trimming removed 3 bases at V and 5 bases at J, with 19 bases between. The CDR3 runs 16 residues. The CDR3 spells CAISESGVGGAETQYF. In nucleotides, the CDR3 is TGTGCCATCAGTGAATCCGGGGTAGGGGGTGCGGAGACCCAGTACTTC.

J is TRBJ2-5 and V is TRBV5-4; D not resolved. V was pared by 0 bases and J by 3 bases, with 9 bases between. In germline, CDR1 is SGHNT, CDR2 YYREEE (reference sequence). The CDR3 totals 14 residues. CDR3 nucleotides: TGTGCCAGCAGCTTGGCTGGCAGTAAAGAGACCCAGTACTTC. Protein: CASSLAGSKETQYF.

This clone appeared a few times. This chain uses TRBV5-6 with TRBJ2-3, with a possible D match to TRBD2 (5 bases). Germline-derived CDR1 and CDR2 are SGHDT and YYEEEE. The CDR3 loop spans 15 amino acids. Deletions cut 3 bases from V and 2 bases from J, with 13 bases between. CDR3 protein: CASSSGWRLTDTQYF. The DNA of the CDR3 is TGTGCCAGCAGCTCGGGGTGGCGGCTCACAGATACGCAGTATTTT.

The chain joins TRBV6-1 to TRBJ1-2, with no clear D. The CDR3 contains 14 residues. Germline CDR1 MNHNS, CDR2 SASEGT. The germline V and J ends were trimmed by 0 bases and 7 bases, with 12 bases remaining between them. CDR3 sequence reads: CASSEARRRIGYTF. The CDR3 DNA sequence: TGTGCCAGCAGTGAAGCGAGACGGAGAATTGGCTACACCTTC.

This chain joins TRBV6-5 and TRBJ1-2, with no clear D. Trimming removed 7 bases at V and 8 bases at J, with 17 bases between. The CDR3 runs 13 residues. The germline gives CDR1 MNHEY, CDR2 SVGAGI. DNA for the CDR3: TGTGCCAGCAATAGTCGGCCGGGAGCGGGCTACACCTTC. This codes for CASNSRPGAGYTF.

The chain uses TRBV10-1 and TRBJ2-1; the match to TRBD2 covers 10 bases. Trimming cost V 5 bases and J 8 bases; bases outside gene matches: 6. Germline CDR1 reads WNHNN; CDR2 reads SYGVQD (reference sequence). This CDR3 is 14 amino acids long. The CDR3 DNA reads as TGCGCCAGCAGTCGGACTAGCGGAAGCGATGAGCAGTTCTTC. Residues: CASSRTSGSDEQFF.

This sequence joins TRBV7-8 and TRBJ2-7; 14 bases map to TRBD2. The germline V gene has CDR1 SGHVS and CDR2 FQNEAQ. The CDR3 length is 18 residues. J lost 3 bases, V lost 1 base, and 8 bases had no gene match. The CDR3 region is CASSLEGLAGVGVYEQYF. The CDR3 region has the DNA TGTGCCAGCAGCTTAGAGGGACTAGCGGGAGTGGGAGTCTACGAGCAGTACTTC.

The chain couples TRBV18 to TRBJ1-1; no firm D call. This CDR3 has 11 residues. Germline assignment: CDR1 KGHSH and CDR2 LQKENI. The ends were cut back, 6 bases at V and 7 bases at J, with 9 bases in the middle. The CDR3 DNA reads TGTGCCAGCTCCCCCGGAGTTGAAGCTTTCTTT. Translation gives CASSPGVEAFF.

The V gene is TRBV7-6, the J gene TRBJ1-4, with 9 bases matching TRBD1. Trimming removed 5 bases from V and 8 bases from J; junction bases left unmatched: 9. The CDR3 is 15 amino acids. Per the germline V gene, CDR1 is SGHVS and CDR2 is FNYEAQ. CDR3 sequence: CASSDRQGDREKLFF. CDR3 DNA: TGTGCCAGCAGCGATCGACAGGGGGATAGGGAAAAACTGTTTTTT.

This chain joins TRBV29-1 and TRBJ1-1, with a weak D call TRBD1 (6 bases). The germline V and J ends were trimmed by 7 bases and 1 base, with 13 bases remaining between them. The germline V gene has CDR1 SQVTM and CDR2 ANQGSEA. The CDR3 runs 13 residues. The CDR3 is CSGSRGPNTEAFF. The CDR3 DNA reads as TGCAGCGGTAGCAGGGGACCGAACACTGAAGCTTTCTTT.

The V and J genes are TRBV5-8 and TRBJ2-7; no firm D call. The CDR3 is 15 amino acids. The germline CDR1 and CDR2 sequences are SGHTS and YDEGEE. V was pared by 0 bases and J by 0 bases, with 10 bases between. CDR3 bases: TGTGCCAGCAGCTTGGTATTGTCCGGCTCCTACGAGCAGTACTTC. This sequence encodes CASSLVLSGSYEQYF.

The table lists this clone with a few counts. The chain joins TRBV5-1 to TRBJ1-1; D is undetermined. Germline V gene data show CDR1 as SGHRS and CDR2 as YFSETQ. V dropped 1 base and J dropped 0 bases, with 7 bases sitting between them. The CDR3 totals 14 residues. As DNA, the CDR3 is TGCGCCAGCAGCTTGAGTACTATGAACACTGAAGCTTTCTTT. Residues: CASSLSTMNTEAFF. The full variable domain, its missing parts supplied by reference TRBV5-1 and TRBJ1-1, is KAGVTQTPRYLIKTRGQQVTLSCSPISGHRSVSWYQQTPGQGLQFLFEYFSETQRNKGNFPGRFSGRQFSNSRSEMNVSTLELGDSALYLCASSLSTMNTEAFFGQGTRLTVV.

The chain couples TRBV5-6 to TRBJ1-2, with 9 nucleotides matching TRBD1. This CDR3 is 16 amino acids long. The V and J ends lost 0 bases and 1 base, in that order; junction bases with no gene match: 4. The germline V gene has CDR1 SGHDT and CDR2 YYEEEE. The CDR3 loop is CASSLAGQGINYGYTF. DNA of the CDR3: TGTGCCAGCAGCTTGGCGGGACAGGGAATTAACTATGGCTACACCTTC.

The J gene is TRBJ2-1, the V gene TRBV5-1, with TRBD2 matching 11 bases. The V gene end was trimmed by 1 base and the J gene end by 1 base; junction bases not matched to a gene: 7. The CDR3 contains 18 residues. Germline V gene data show CDR1 as SGHRS and CDR2 as YFSETQ. The CDR3 reads CASSLRLAGKGSYNEQFF. CDR3 nucleotide sequence: TGCGCCAGCAGCTTGAGACTAGCGGGGAAAGGGTCCTACAATGAGCAGTTCTTC.

V gene TRBV27 combines with J gene TRBJ2-7, with TRBD2 matching over 12 bases. In germline, CDR1 is MNHEY, CDR2 SMNVEV (reference sequence). J gave up 5 bases and V 4 bases, and 6 bases lay outside the gene matches. The CDR3 has 15 amino acids. In DNA form, the CDR3 reads TGTGCCAGCAGTTCAGGGACTAGCGGGCTCAACGAGCAGTACTTC. Translating it yields CASSSGTSGLNEQYF.

The V gene is TRBV6-4, the J gene TRBJ1-2; 8 nucleotides match TRBD1. The germline gives CDR1 MRHNA, CDR2 SNTAGT. This CDR3 comprises 15 residues. Trimming took 1 base from V and 4 from J; bases not matched to a gene: 5. The CDR3 sequence is CASSDWGQALYGYTF. The CDR3 bases are TGTGCCAGCAGTGACTGGGGACAGGCCCTCTATGGCTACACCTTC.